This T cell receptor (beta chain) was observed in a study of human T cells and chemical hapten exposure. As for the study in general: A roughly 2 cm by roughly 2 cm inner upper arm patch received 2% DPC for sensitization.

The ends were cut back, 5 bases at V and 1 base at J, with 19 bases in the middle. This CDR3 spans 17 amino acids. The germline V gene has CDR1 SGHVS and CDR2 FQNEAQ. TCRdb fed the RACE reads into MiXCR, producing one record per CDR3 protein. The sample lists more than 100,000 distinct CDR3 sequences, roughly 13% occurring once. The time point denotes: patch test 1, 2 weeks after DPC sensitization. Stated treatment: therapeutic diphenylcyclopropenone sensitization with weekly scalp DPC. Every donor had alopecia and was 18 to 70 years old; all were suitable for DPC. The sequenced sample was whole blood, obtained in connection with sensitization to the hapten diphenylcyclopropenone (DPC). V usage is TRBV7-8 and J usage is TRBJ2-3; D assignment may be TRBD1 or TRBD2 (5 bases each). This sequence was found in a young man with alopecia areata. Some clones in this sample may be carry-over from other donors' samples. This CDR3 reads CASSQGPGGSRTDTQYF. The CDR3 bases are TGTGCCAGCAGCCAGGGACCTGGGGGTTCGCGCACAGATACGCAGTATTTT.